Presented here are 9 T cell receptor beta chains from one specimen sequenced in a study of T-cell memory formation after mild COVID-19. TCRdb recomputed calls from the 5' RACE reads with MiXCR, one row per CDR3 protein. The data hold about 110,000 distinct CDR3 sequences, with 15% to 20% observed a single time. What was sequenced was PBMCs or a T cell subset sorted from them (not recorded which). The receptors stem from a young man who had mild COVID-19 (a few samples of this study predate the infection). Cell type and time point are not known.

This chain connects TRBV6-2 or TRBV6-3 to TRBJ2-1, with D perhaps TRBD2 (6 bases). V lost 7 bases to trimming and J lost 0 bases, with 22 bases between them. The CDR3 contains 18 residues. Germline V gives CDR1 MNHEY, CDR2 SVGEGT. The CDR3 DNA follows: TGTGCCAGCACAACCACCTCGGCGGGCGGGGACTCCTACAATGAGCAGTTCTTC. This translates into CASTTTSAGGDSYNEQFF.

The sample holds a few counts of this clonotype. The chain combines TRBV10-2 with TRBJ1-1, with D possibly matching TRBD1 (6 bases). This CDR3 is built from 18 residues. The germline gives CDR1 WSHSY, CDR2 SAAADI. Trimming shortened V by 2 bases and J by 3 bases, and 22 bases separated the two germline ends. The CDR3 here is CASSEPRDRGGRDTEAFF. The CDR3 DNA reads TGCGCCAGCAGTGAGCCCAGAGACCGAGGGGGACGAGACACTGAAGCTTTCTTT.

This clonotype was observed a few times. The genes are TRBV5-1 and TRBJ1-1; possibly TRBD1 for D (5 bases). CDR1 is SGHRS and CDR2 is YFSETQ in the germline V gene. This CDR3 contains 17 residues. Trimming shortened V by 4 bases and J by 5 bases, and 24 bases separated the two germline ends. CDR3 region: CASSPGGIGTGRTEAFF. CDR3 in DNA: TGCGCCAGCAGCCCGGGGGGGATCGGGACCGGGAGAACTGAAGCTTTCTTT.

J is TRBJ1-3 and V is TRBV2; D is unresolved. CDR1 and CDR2 from the germline V gene are SNHLY and FYNNEI. The ends were cut back, 8 bases at V and 0 bases at J, with 8 bases in the middle. This CDR3 is 13 amino acids long. In nucleotides, the CDR3 is TGTGCCAGCCAAGCGCCCTCTGGAAACACCATATATTTT. This gives the protein CASQAPSGNTIYF.

With respect to this clonotype: It is likely a read error, because the conserved phenylalanine at the end of the CDR3 is missing. No DNA is shown, since the ends of the CDR3 on it are uncertain; the CDR3 is the one TCRdb lists. The J gene is TRBJ2-5, the V gene TRBV18; the table calls TRBD1, which could not be checked here. The CDR3 is 13 amino acids in total, end residues counted. Germline loops: CDR1 KGHSH, CDR2 LQKENI. This chain's CDR3 is CASSPSDRGSIGL.

This clonotype appeared a few times. The rearrangement links TRBV5-1 to TRBJ2-7; weak D call: TRBD1 (6 bases). The CDR3 spans 14 residues. Germline values: CDR1 SGHRS, CDR2 YFSETQ. Trimming shortened V by 1 base and J by 3 bases, and 11 bases separated the two germline ends. The CDR3 sequence is CASSLIPGDYEQYF. CDR3 in DNA: TGCGCCAGCAGCTTGATTCCAGGGGACTACGAGCAGTACTTC.

The genes are TRBV15 and TRBJ2-7; tentative D call: TRBD1 (5 bases). Germline V CDR1 and CDR2: LNHNV, YYDKDF (reference sequence). The CDR3 has 14 amino acids. The ends were cut back, 0 bases at V and 2 bases at J, with 8 bases in the middle. CDR3 amino acids: CATSRDQGPYEQYF. The CDR3 bases are TGTGCCACCAGCAGAGATCAGGGCCCCTACGAGCAGTACTTC.

The table lists this clonotype with a few counts. The gene calls are TRBV5-4 and TRBJ2-6; D uncertain. The CDR3 sequence is 15 residues long. V was shortened by 5 bases and J by 9 bases, with 18 bases between the two germline ends. The V gene's germline CDR1 is SGHNT and CDR2 YYREEE (reference sequence). The CDR3 DNA reads TGTGCCAGCAGTTCGGAGTGGCAAGCCCGCAACGTCCTGACTTTC. Translation: CASSSEWQARNVLTF.

This clonotype appeared a few times. Sequence at one end of the junction differs from germline and may be a read error. The genes are TRBV5-1 and TRBJ2-3; 8 bases agree with TRBD2. The CDR3 has 20 residues. In germline, CDR1 is SGHRS, CDR2 YFSETQ. CDR3 sequence reads: CASSPRGGPEVGRFTDAQYF. The CDR3 coding sequence is TGCGCCAGCAGCCCTCGCGGGGGGCCCGAGGTGGGCCGCTTCACAGATGCGCAGTATTTT.